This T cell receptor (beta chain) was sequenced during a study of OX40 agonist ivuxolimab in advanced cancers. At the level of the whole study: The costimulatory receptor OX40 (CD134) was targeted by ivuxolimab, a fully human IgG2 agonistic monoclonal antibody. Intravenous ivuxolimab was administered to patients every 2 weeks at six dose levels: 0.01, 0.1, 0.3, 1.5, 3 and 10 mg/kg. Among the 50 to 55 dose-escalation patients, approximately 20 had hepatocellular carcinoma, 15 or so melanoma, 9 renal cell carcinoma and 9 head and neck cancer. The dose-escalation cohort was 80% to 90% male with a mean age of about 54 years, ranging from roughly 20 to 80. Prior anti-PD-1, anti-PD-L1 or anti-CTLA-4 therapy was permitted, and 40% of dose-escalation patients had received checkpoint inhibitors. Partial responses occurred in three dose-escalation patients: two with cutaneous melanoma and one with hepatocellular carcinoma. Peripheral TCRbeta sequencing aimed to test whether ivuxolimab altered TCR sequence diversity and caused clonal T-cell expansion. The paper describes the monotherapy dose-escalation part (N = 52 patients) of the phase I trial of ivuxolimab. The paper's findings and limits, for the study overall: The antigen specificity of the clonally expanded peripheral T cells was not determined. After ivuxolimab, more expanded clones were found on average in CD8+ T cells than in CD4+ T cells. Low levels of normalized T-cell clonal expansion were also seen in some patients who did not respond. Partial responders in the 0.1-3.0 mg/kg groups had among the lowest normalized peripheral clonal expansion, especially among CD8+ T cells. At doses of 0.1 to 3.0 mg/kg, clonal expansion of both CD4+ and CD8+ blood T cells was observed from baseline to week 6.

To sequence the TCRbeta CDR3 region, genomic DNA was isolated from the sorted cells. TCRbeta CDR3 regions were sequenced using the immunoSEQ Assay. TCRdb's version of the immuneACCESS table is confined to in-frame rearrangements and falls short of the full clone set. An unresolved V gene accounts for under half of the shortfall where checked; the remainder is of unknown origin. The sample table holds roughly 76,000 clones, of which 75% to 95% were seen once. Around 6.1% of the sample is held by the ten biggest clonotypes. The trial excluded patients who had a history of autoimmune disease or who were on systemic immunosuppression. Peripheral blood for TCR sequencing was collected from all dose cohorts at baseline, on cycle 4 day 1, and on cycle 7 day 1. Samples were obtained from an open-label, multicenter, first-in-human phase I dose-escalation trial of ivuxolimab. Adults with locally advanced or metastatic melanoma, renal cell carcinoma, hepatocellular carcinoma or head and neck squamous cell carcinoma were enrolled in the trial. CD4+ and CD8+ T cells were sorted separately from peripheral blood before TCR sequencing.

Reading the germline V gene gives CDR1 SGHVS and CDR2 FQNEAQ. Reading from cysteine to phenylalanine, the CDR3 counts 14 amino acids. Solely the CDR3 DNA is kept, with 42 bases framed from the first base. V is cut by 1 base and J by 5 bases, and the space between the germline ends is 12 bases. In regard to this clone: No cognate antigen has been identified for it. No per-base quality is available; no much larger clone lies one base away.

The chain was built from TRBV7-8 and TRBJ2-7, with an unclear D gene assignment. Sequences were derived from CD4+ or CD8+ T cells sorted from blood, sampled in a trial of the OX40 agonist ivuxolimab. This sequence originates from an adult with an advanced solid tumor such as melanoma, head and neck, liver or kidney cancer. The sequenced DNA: TGTGCCAGCAGCTTAGAAGGCGGTAGGGACGAGCAGTACTTC. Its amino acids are CASSLEGGRDEQYF.